A selection of T cell receptor beta chains follows, all from one sample in a study of technical replicates of blood from a handful of donors. Sequencing used immunoSEQ multiplex PCR; TCRdb keeps in-frame clones, though not all of them. Altogether 91,000 or so clones are present, about 95% being singletons, with the ten largest covering around 0.31%. The source material was T cells isolated from PBMCs. The receptor set was obtained from a human donor in good health. The CDR3 runs from the conserved cysteine through the conserved F or W. The order of the fields is CDR3 protein, CDR3 DNA, D gene, CDR3 length, V gene, clone size, J gene. The D gene is left open where the match is weak. Clone size, where shown, is once, few, many, or a class for clones that have expanded.

CDR3aa: CASSVGGNEQYF
CDR3nt: TGTGCCAGCAGCGTAGGAGGGAACGAGCAGTACTTC
d_gene: .
len: 12
v_gene: TRBV9
abundance: .
j_gene: TRBJ2-7

CDR3aa: CAISESGVSNQPQHF
CDR3nt: TGTGCCATCAGTGAGTCGGGAGTTAGCAATCAGCCCCAGCATTTT
d_gene: .
len: 15
v_gene: TRBV10-3
abundance: .
j_gene: TRBJ1-5

CDR3aa: CAAGGSNQPQHF
CDR3nt: TGTGCCGCGGGGGGTAGCAATCAGCCCCAGCATTTT
d_gene: .
len: 12
v_gene: TRBV7-2
abundance: .
j_gene: TRBJ1-5

CDR3aa: CASSLGRQALMYEQYF
CDR3nt: TGCGCCAGCAGCTTGGGTCGACAGGCTTTAATGTACGAGCAGTACTTC
d_gene: .
len: 16
v_gene: TRBV5-1
abundance: .
j_gene: TRBJ2-7

CDR3aa: CASSLGLSGNTIYF
CDR3nt: TGTGCCAGCAGTTTAGGACTCTCTGGAAACACCATATATTTT
d_gene: .
len: 14
v_gene: TRBV6-5
abundance: .
j_gene: TRBJ1-3

CDR3aa: CAVTGGANYGYTF
CDR3nt: TGTGCCGTCACAGGGGGGGCTAACTATGGCTACACCTTC
d_gene: TRBD1
len: 13
v_gene: TRBV6-5
abundance: .
j_gene: TRBJ1-2

CDR3aa: CASIRKVGGPTYEQYF
CDR3nt: TGTGCCAGCATTCGGAAGGTGGGAGGGCCGACCTACGAGCAGTACTTC
d_gene: TRBD2
len: 16
v_gene: TRBV27
abundance: .
j_gene: TRBJ2-7

CDR3aa: CASSPIRASGNTYNEQFF
CDR3nt: TGTGCCAGCTCACCAATTCGGGCTAGCGGGAATACCTACAATGAGCAGTTCTTC
d_gene: TRBD2
len: 18
v_gene: TRBV18
abundance: .
j_gene: TRBJ2-1

CDR3aa: CASSPQGHGTQYF
CDR3nt: TGTGCCAGCTCACCCCAGGGACATGGGACCCAGTACTTC
d_gene: .
len: 13
v_gene: TRBV18
abundance: .
j_gene: TRBJ2-5

CDR3aa: CASSQGGGNNEQFF
CDR3nt: TGTGCCAGCAGTCAGGGGGGCGGCAACAATGAGCAGTTCTTC
d_gene: .
len: 14
v_gene: TRBV6-5
abundance: .
j_gene: TRBJ2-1

CDR3aa: CASSHAGTPKWGQFF
CDR3nt: TGTGCCAGCAGCCACGCTGGGACACCCAAATGGGGGCAGTTCTTC
d_gene: .
len: 15
v_gene: TRBV6-4
abundance: .
j_gene: TRBJ2-1

CDR3aa: CASSQGTSGRARHEQYF
CDR3nt: TGCGCCAGCAGCCAAGGGACTAGCGGGAGGGCGAGGCACGAGCAGTACTTC
d_gene: TRBD2
len: 17
v_gene: TRBV4-3
abundance: .
j_gene: TRBJ2-7

CDR3aa: CASSGRSVLDIQYF
CDR3nt: TGTGCCAGCAGTGGCAGGTCGGTCCTGGACATTCAGTACTTC
d_gene: .
len: 14
v_gene: TRBV27
abundance: .
j_gene: TRBJ2-4

CDR3aa: CAWSRSNEQFF
CDR3nt: TGTGCCTGGAGCAGGTCCAATGAGCAGTTCTTC
d_gene: .
len: 11
v_gene: TRBV30
abundance: .
j_gene: TRBJ2-1

CDR3aa: CAVQESPNQPQHF
CDR3nt: TGTGCCGTACAGGAAAGTCCAAATCAGCCCCAGCATTTT
d_gene: .
len: 13
v_gene: TRBV7-9
abundance: .
j_gene: TRBJ1-5

CDR3aa: CSDRSSSGNTIYF
CDR3nt: TGCAGCGACAGGAGTAGCTCTGGAAACACCATATATTTT
d_gene: .
len: 13
v_gene: TRBV29-1
abundance: .
j_gene: TRBJ1-3

CDR3aa: CASSLAGNEQFF
CDR3nt: TGTGCCAGCAGTCTAGCGGGAAATGAGCAGTTCTTC
d_gene: TRBD2
len: 12
v_gene: TRBV6-5
abundance: .
j_gene: TRBJ2-1

CDR3aa: CASRESEQFF
CDR3nt: TGTGCCAGCCGGGAAAGCGAGCAGTTCTTC
d_gene: .
len: 10
v_gene: TRBV2
abundance: .
j_gene: TRBJ2-1

CDR3aa: CASSYGQGPTETQYF
CDR3nt: TGTGCCAGCAGTTACGGACAGGGCCCTACGGAGACCCAGTACTTC
d_gene: TRBD1
len: 15
v_gene: TRBV6-5
abundance: .
j_gene: TRBJ2-5

CDR3aa: CASSAPGAGDQPQHF
CDR3nt: TGTGCCAGCAGTGCCCCCGGGGCAGGGGATCAGCCCCAGCATTTT
d_gene: .
len: 15
v_gene: TRBV6-5
abundance: .
j_gene: TRBJ1-5

CDR3aa: CASSFRQGSSSYNEQFF
CDR3nt: TGCGCCAGCAGCTTTAGACAGGGGTCAAGCTCCTACAATGAGCAGTTCTTC
d_gene: TRBD1
len: 17
v_gene: TRBV4-1
abundance: .
j_gene: TRBJ2-1

CDR3aa: CAITSWRVFYEQYF
CDR3nt: TGTGCCATCACGAGTTGGCGGGTATTCTACGAGCAGTACTTC
d_gene: .
len: 14
v_gene: TRBV10-3
abundance: .
j_gene: TRBJ2-7

CDR3aa: CAWTQWRESGNEQFF
CDR3nt: TGTGCCTGGACCCAATGGCGGGAGTCCGGCAATGAGCAGTTCTTC
d_gene: TRBD2
len: 15
v_gene: TRBV30
abundance: .
j_gene: TRBJ2-1

CDR3aa: CASSLRTGHTGELFF
CDR3nt: TGTGCCAGCAGCTTAAGGACAGGGCACACCGGGGAGCTGTTTTTT
d_gene: TRBD1
len: 15
v_gene: TRBV7-3
abundance: .
j_gene: TRBJ2-2

CDR3aa: CASSLGGRSSYEQYF
CDR3nt: TGTGCCAGCAGCTTAGGGGGGCGATCGTCCTACGAGCAGTACTTC
d_gene: .
len: 15
v_gene: TRBV7-8
abundance: .
j_gene: TRBJ2-7

CDR3aa: CASSLGVSGKAGELFF
CDR3nt: TGTGCCAGCAGCTTAGGAGTTAGCGGGAAGGCCGGGGAGCTGTTTTTT
d_gene: TRBD2
len: 16
v_gene: TRBV11-3
abundance: .
j_gene: TRBJ2-2

CDR3aa: CASSPARNTDTQYF
CDR3nt: TGTGCCAGCTCACCTGCGCGAAACACAGATACGCAGTATTTT
d_gene: .
len: 14
v_gene: TRBV18
abundance: .
j_gene: TRBJ2-3

CDR3aa: CASGLIPVNEQFF
CDR3nt: TGTGCCAGCGGACTCATACCAGTAAATGAGCAGTTCTTC
d_gene: .
len: 13
v_gene: TRBV6-5
abundance: .
j_gene: TRBJ2-1

CDR3aa: CASSSLSSGDTQYF
CDR3nt: TGTGCCAGCAGCTCCCTCAGCAGCGGTGATACGCAGTATTTT
d_gene: .
len: 14
v_gene: TRBV5-6
abundance: .
j_gene: TRBJ2-3

CDR3aa: CASSQLYRREQYF
CDR3nt: TGTGCCAGCAGCCAACTCTACCGGAGGGAGCAGTACTTC
d_gene: .
len: 13
v_gene: TRBV14
abundance: once
j_gene: TRBJ2-7

CDR3aa: CASSEARKNTEAFF
CDR3nt: TGTGCCAGCAGTGAAGCGCGAAAGAACACTGAAGCTTTCTTT
d_gene: .
len: 14
v_gene: TRBV2
abundance: .
j_gene: TRBJ1-1

CDR3aa: CASSVEGLAINTGELFF
CDR3nt: TGTGCCAGCAGCGTAGAGGGGCTAGCGATAAACACCGGGGAGCTGTTTTTT
d_gene: .
len: 17
v_gene: TRBV9
abundance: once
j_gene: TRBJ2-2

CDR3aa: CASSYGDITDTQYF
CDR3nt: TGTGCCAGCAGTTATGGGGACATCACAGATACGCAGTATTTT
d_gene: .
len: 14
v_gene: TRBV27
abundance: .
j_gene: TRBJ2-3

CDR3aa: CASSRARVYTQYF
CDR3nt: TGTGCCAGTAGTCGGGCCAGGGTGTATACGCAGTATTTT
d_gene: .
len: 13
v_gene: TRBV19
abundance: .
j_gene: TRBJ2-3

CDR3aa: CASSLGGVYGYTF
CDR3nt: TGTGCCAGCAGCTTAGGGGGAGTCTATGGCTACACCTTC
d_gene: .
len: 13
v_gene: TRBV7-8
abundance: .
j_gene: TRBJ1-2

CDR3aa: CASSEDWSHGELFF
CDR3nt: TGTGCCAGCAGCGAAGACTGGTCGCACGGGGAGCTGTTTTTT
d_gene: .
len: 14
v_gene: TRBV7-9
abundance: .
j_gene: TRBJ2-2

CDR3aa: CASSPPRTGPTEAFF
CDR3nt: TGTGCCAGCAGTCCCCCAAGGACAGGGCCCACTGAAGCTTTCTTT
d_gene: TRBD1
len: 15
v_gene: TRBV27
abundance: .
j_gene: TRBJ1-1

CDR3aa: CAISEGSGRNRELFF
CDR3nt: TGTGCCATCAGTGAAGGTAGCGGGAGGAACCGGGAGCTGTTTTTT
d_gene: TRBD2
len: 15
v_gene: TRBV10-3
abundance: once
j_gene: TRBJ2-2

CDR3aa: CASSFYEAFF
CDR3nt: TGTGCCAGCAGCTTTTATGAAGCTTTCTTT
d_gene: .
len: 10
v_gene: TRBV5-8
abundance: .
j_gene: TRBJ1-1

CDR3aa: CAWSLDTQETQYF
CDR3nt: TGTGCCTGGAGTCTGGACACCCAAGAGACCCAGTACTTC
d_gene: .
len: 13
v_gene: TRBV30
abundance: .
j_gene: TRBJ2-5

CDR3aa: CASSEDREGYGYTF
CDR3nt: TGTGCCAGCAGTGAAGACAGGGAGGGCTATGGCTACACCTTC
d_gene: .
len: 14
v_gene: TRBV2
abundance: once
j_gene: TRBJ1-2

CDR3aa: CASSFDTGNDEQFF
CDR3nt: TGTGCCAGCAGTTTCGATACAGGGAATGATGAGCAGTTCTTC
d_gene: .
len: 14
v_gene: TRBV11-2
abundance: .
j_gene: TRBJ2-1